These 11 T cell receptor beta chains originate from one sample sequenced in a study of blood T cell repertoires in COVID-19. This table comes from immunoSEQ multiplex PCR, and its TCRdb copy is limited to in-frame clones, with some not included. The sample lists some 6,700 clones, roughly 90% occurring once. Sequenced material: peripheral blood. These receptors originate from a human donor in a cohort sampled during active COVID-19.

V gene TRBV12-3 or TRBV12-4 combines with J gene TRBJ2-3; 8 bases fit TRBD1. V lost 7 bases to trimming and J lost 6 bases; unmatched junction nucleotides: 6. The CDR3 covers 13 residues. CDR3 sequence reads: CASILTGVDTQYF. The CDR3, as DNA: TGTGCCAGCATCTTGACAGGGGTGGATACGCAGTATTTT.

The chain has TRBV5-5 and TRBJ2-5; 11 bases align to TRBD2. CDR1 SGHKS and CDR2 YYEKEE come from the germline V gene (reference sequence). The CDR3 is made up of 19 amino acids. Unmatched junction bases numbered 15, after V lost 0 bases and J lost 5 bases. The CDR3 loop is CASSLDWAELAGVEETQYF. The CDR3 nucleotides are TGTGCCAGCAGCTTGGATTGGGCGGAACTAGCGGGAGTGGAGGAGACCCAGTACTTC.

This clone was observed a single time. This sequence joins TRBV3-1 (or the pseudogene TRBV3-2) and TRBJ2-2, with 10 nucleotides matching TRBD2. The CDR3 is 15 amino acids. V lost 6 bases to trimming and J lost 4 bases; unmatched junction nucleotides: 5. Germline loops: CDR1 LGHDT, CDR2 YNNKEL (reference sequence). Written as DNA, the CDR3 is TGTGCCAGCAGTAGCGGGGGGCCCAGCACCGGGGAGCTGTTTTTT. Protein product: CASSSGGPSTGELFF.

V usage is TRBV14 and J usage is TRBJ1-2, with 7 bases identical to TRBD1. This CDR3 has 14 amino acids. With V trimmed by 3 bases and J by 4 bases, 5 bases remained unmatched. The germline V gene has CDR1 SGHDN and CDR2 FVKESK. The CDR3 coding sequence is TGTGCCAGCAGCCAGGTACAGGGGCCCTATGGCTACACCTTC. As protein: CASSQVQGPYGYTF.

The sample holds one count of this clone. The chain has TRBV4-1 and TRBJ2-7; TRBD2 matches 8 bases. The V and J ends lost 1 base and 5 bases, in that order; junction bases with no gene match: 1. Germline V gene sequence: CDR1 MGHRA, CDR2 YSYEKL. The CDR3 runs to 13 residues. The CDR3 sequence is CASSQVGGDEQYF. CDR3 coding DNA: TGCGCCAGCAGCCAAGTCGGGGGGGACGAGCAGTACTTC.

The V call is TRBV5-1, the J call TRBJ2-2; 8 bases match TRBD1. V shed 4 bases, J shed 1 base, and the junction held 3 bases outside the gene matches. The CDR3 spans 15 residues. Germline values: CDR1 SGHRS, CDR2 YFSETQ. The CDR3 sequence: CASSTGQGNTGELFF. The CDR3, as DNA: TGCGCCAGCAGCACAGGACAGGGGAACACCGGGGAGCTGTTTTTT. The full variable domain, rest sourced from reference TRBV5-1 and TRBJ2-2, is KAGVTQTPRYLIKTRGQQVTLSCSPISGHRSVSWYQQTPGQGLQFLFEYFSETQRNKGNFPGRFSGRQFSNSRSEMNVSTLELGDSALYLCASSTGQGNTGELFFGEGSRLTVL.

In its sample, this clone was seen a few times. The chain uses TRBV6-5 and TRBJ1-2; D may be TRBD1 (5 bases). Germline CDR1 and CDR2: MNHEY and SVGAGI. V was clipped by 2 bases and J by 7 bases, with 20 bases between them. CDR3 length: 16 residues. CDR3: CASSYIDGRAGGGYTF. The CDR3 DNA reads TGTGCCAGCAGTTACATTGACGGCCGGGCCGGGGGTGGCTACACCTTC.

This clone came up once. The chain carries TRBV13 and TRBJ2-4; 7 positions agree with TRBD1. The CDR3 loop spans 15 amino acids. V gave up 3 bases and J gave up 6 bases; unmatched junction bases: 8. Germline CDR1 is PRHDT and CDR2 is FYEKMQ (reference sequence). CDR3 sequence (DNA): TGTGCCAGCAGCTTTGGACAGGCTCGGGGAAACATTCAGTACTTC. Translating it yields CASSFGQARGNIQYF.

The chain combines TRBV7-9 with TRBJ2-3; TRBD1 matches at 9 bases. Germline V lookup: CDR1 SEHNR, CDR2 FQNEAQ (reference sequence). After removal of 5 bases from V and 7 bases from J, the junction contained 7 bases not matched to a gene. This CDR3 region has 14 residues. CDR3 sequence (DNA): TGTGCCAGCAGCCCTAGGACAGGGGAGTATACGCAGTATTTT. Its protein is CASSPRTGEYTQYF. Using reference TRBV7-9 and TRBJ2-3 for the parts outside the CDR3, the full variable domain is DTGVSQNPRHKITKRGQNVTFRCDPISEHNRLYWYRQTLGQGPEFLTYFQNEAQLEKSRLLSDRFSAERPKGSFSTLEIQRTEQGDSAMYLCASSPRTGEYTQYFGPGTRLTVL.

The chain joins TRBV4-2 to TRBJ2-7; 7 nucleotides agree with TRBD2. The CDR3 extends over 17 amino acids. Germline V gene data show CDR1 as LGHNA and CDR2 as YNFKEQ. The V and J ends lost 0 bases and 2 bases, in that order; junction bases with no gene match: 10. CDR3 region: CASSQDGGGGDPYEQYF. The CDR3 DNA reads as TGTGCCAGCAGCCAAGATGGGGGGGGAGGGGACCCCTACGAGCAGTACTTC.

The chain joins TRBV7-9 to TRBJ1-1; D is ambiguous. CDR3 length: 14 amino acids. Germline CDR1 and CDR2: SEHNR and FQNEAQ (reference sequence). Trimming stripped 1 base from V and 2 bases from J, with 8 bases between. For the CDR3, the DNA is TGTGCCAGCAGCTTAGATGAGATTAACACTGAAGCTTTCTTT. Residues: CASSLDEINTEAFF.